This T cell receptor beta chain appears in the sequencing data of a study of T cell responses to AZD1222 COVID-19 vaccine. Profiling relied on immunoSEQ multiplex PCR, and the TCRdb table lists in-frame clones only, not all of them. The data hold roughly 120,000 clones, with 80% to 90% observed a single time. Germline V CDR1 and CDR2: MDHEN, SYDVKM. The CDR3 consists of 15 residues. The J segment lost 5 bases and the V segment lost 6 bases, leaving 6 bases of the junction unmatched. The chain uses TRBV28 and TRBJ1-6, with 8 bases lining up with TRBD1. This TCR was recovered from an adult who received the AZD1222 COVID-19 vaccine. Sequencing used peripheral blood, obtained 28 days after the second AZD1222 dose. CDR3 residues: CASRRQGWDNSPLHF. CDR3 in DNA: TGTGCCAGCAGGAGACAGGGGTGGGATAATTCACCCCTCCACTTT.